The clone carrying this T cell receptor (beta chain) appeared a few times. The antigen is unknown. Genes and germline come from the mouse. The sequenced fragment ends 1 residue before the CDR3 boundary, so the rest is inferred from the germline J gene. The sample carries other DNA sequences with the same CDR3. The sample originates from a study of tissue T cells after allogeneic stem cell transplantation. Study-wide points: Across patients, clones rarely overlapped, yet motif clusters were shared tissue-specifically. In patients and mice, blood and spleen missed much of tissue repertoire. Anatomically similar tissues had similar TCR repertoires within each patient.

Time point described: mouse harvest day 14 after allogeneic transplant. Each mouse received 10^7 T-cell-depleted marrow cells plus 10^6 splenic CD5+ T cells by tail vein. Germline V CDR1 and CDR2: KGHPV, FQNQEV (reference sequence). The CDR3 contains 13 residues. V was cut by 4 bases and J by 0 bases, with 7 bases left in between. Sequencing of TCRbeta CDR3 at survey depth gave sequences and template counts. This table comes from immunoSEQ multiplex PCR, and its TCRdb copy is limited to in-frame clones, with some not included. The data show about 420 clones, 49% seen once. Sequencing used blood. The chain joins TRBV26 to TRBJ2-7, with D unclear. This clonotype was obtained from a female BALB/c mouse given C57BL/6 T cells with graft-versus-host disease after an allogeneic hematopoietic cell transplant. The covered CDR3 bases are TGTGCCAGCAGTCGCCAGCCCTCCTATGAACAGTAC. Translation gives CASSRQPSYEQY. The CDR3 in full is CASSRQPSYEQYF.